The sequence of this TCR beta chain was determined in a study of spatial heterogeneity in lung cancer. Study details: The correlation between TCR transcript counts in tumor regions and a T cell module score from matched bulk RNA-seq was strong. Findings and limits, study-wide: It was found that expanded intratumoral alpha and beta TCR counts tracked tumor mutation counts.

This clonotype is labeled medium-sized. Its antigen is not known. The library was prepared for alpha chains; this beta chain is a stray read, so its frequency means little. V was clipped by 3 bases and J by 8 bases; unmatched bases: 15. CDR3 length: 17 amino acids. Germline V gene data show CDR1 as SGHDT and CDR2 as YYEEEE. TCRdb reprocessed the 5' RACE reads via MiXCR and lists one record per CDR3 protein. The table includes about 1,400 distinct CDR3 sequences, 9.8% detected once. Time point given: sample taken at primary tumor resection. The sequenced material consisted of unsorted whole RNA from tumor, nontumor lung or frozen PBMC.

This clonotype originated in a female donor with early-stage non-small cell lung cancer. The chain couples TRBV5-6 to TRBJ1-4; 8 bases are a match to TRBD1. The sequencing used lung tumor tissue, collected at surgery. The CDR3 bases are TGTGCCAGCAGCTCAATCTCCTTCGACAGGGGAGGAGAAAAACTGTTTTTT. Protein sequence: CASSSISFDRGGEKLFF.